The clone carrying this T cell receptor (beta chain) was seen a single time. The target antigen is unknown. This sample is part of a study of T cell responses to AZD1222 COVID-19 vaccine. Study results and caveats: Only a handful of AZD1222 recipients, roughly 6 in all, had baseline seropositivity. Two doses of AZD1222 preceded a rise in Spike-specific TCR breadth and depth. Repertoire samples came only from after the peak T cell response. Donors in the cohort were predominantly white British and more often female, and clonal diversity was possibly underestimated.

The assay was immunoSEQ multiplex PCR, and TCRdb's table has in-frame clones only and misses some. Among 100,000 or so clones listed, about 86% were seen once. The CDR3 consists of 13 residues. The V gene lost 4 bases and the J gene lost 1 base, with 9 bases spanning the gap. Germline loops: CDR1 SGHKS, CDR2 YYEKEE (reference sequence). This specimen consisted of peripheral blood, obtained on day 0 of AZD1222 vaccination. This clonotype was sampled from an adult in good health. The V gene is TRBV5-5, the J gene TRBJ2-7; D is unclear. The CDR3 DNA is TGTGCCAGCAGCGCCCGAGGATCCTACGAGCAGTACTTC. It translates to CASSARGSYEQYF.